This TCR beta chain was identified in a study of regulatory T cells in long-lasting Graves disease. The time point: newly diagnosed GD, antithyroid drugs for less than 3 months. RNA isolated from PBMCs was used to make the TCR library. A few counts support this clonotype. Investigators prepared the TCR beta libraries by applying iRepertoire HTBI primers and Arm-PCR of CDR3 regions. TCRdb re-called the multiplex PCR reads with MiXCR, one entry per CDR3 protein. Altogether approximately 470,000 distinct CDR3 sequences are present, about 16% being singletons, with the ten largest covering 12%. CDR1 DFQATT and CDR2 SNEGSKA come from the germline V gene (reference sequence). V gave up 3 bases and J gave up 7 bases, with 13 bases separating them. The CDR3 runs 13 residues. The same sample was also used in a study of T cells in Graves' hyperthyroidism and ophthalmopathy.

The material sequenced was peripheral blood mononuclear cells (PBMCs), taken at new diagnosis, from a patient treated with antithyroid drugs. The V and J genes are TRBV20-1 and TRBJ2-4; tentatively, D is TRBD1 (5 bases). This TCR came from a man aged 35-49 years with Graves disease. Written as DNA, the CDR3 is TGCAGTGCTAGTCCCGACAGCCGGAACATTCAGTACTTC. It is translated as CSASPDSRNIQYF.